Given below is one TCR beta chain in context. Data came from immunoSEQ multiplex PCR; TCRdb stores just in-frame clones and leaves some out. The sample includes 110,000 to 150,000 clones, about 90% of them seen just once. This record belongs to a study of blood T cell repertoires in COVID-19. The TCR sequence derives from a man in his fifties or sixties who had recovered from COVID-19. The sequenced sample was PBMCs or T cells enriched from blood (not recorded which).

This chain's CDR3 is CASTWGGYGYTF. The CDR3, as DNA: TGTGCCAGCACCTGGGGGGGCTATGGCTACACCTTC. The chain couples TRBV12-3 or TRBV12-4 to TRBJ1-2, with D perhaps matching TRBD1 (5 bases). V dropped 7 bases and J dropped 4 bases, with 10 bases sitting between them. The CDR3 sequence is 12 residues long.